A single sample is the source of the 4 T cell receptor beta chains below, sequenced in a study of shared clonotypes between healthy human individuals. Clones were read by immunoSEQ multiplex PCR, and TCRdb kept only the in-frame ones, dropping some. The sample holds around 1,000,000 clones, 60% to 80% seen once. Specimen: memory CD4+ T cells from PBMCs. Subset reported: CD45RA-negative fraction. These receptors originate from a man aged 18 to 29 in good health. Some clones in this sample may be carry-over from other donors' samples.

The chain is built from TRBV11-2 and TRBJ2-1; TRBD2 matches at 11 bases. This CDR3 has 17 amino acids. Germline V gene lookup returns CDR1 SGHAT and CDR2 FQNNGV. Trimming at V came to 4 bases and at J to 6 bases, leaving 11 bases not matched to a gene. Here the CDR3 DNA reads TGTGCCAGCAGCTCCGGTACTAGCGGGAGACTGTCCAATGAGCAGTTCTTC. Translation gives CASSSGTSGRLSNEQFF.

The V and J genes are TRBV7-2 and TRBJ1-3; 9 bases match TRBD1. Germline values: CDR1 SGHTA, CDR2 FQGNSA. The CDR3 length is 16 residues. The V and J ends lost 4 bases and 0 bases, in that order; junction bases with no gene match: 4. The CDR3 DNA reads as TGTGCCAGCAGCTCGGGACAGGGTTTCTCTGGAAACACCATATATTTT. Translating it yields CASSSGQGFSGNTIYF.

This rearrangement joins TRBV27 to TRBJ1-6; D not resolved. The CDR3 has 12 residues. The germline V and J ends were trimmed by 1 base and 11 bases, with 6 bases remaining between them. Germline V gives CDR1 MNHEY, CDR2 SMNVEV (reference sequence). In nucleotides, the CDR3 is TGTGCCAGCAGTTTATTAGGAGCACCCCTCCACTTT. Amino acid sequence: CASSLLGAPLHF.

This chain links TRBV2 with TRBJ2-3; D is unresolved. Germline V gives CDR1 SNHLY, CDR2 FYNNEI. The CDR3 runs 11 residues. V lost 8 bases and J 4 bases, leaving 7 bases between the germline ends. The chain's CDR3 is CASRLSDTQYF. The CDR3 region has the DNA TGTGCCAGCCGACTCTCAGATACGCAGTATTTT.